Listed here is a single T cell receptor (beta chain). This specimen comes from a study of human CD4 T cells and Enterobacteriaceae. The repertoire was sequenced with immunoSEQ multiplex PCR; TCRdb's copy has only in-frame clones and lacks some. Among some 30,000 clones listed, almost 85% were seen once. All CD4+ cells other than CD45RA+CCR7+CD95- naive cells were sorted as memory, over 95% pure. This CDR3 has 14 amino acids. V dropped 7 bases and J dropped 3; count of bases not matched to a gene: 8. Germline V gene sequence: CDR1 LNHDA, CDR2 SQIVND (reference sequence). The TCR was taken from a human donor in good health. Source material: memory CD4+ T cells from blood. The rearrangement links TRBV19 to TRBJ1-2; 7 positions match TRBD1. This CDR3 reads CASTVDRYDYGYTF. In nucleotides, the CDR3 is TGTGCCAGTACCGTGGACAGGTATGACTATGGCTACACCTTC. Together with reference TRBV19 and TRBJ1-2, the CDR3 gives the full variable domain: DGGITQSPKYLFRKEGQNVTLSCEQNLNHDAMYWYRQDPGQGLRLIYYSQIVNDFQKGDIAEGYSVSREKKESFPLTVTSAQKNPTAFYLCASTVDRYDYGYTFGSGTRLTVV.